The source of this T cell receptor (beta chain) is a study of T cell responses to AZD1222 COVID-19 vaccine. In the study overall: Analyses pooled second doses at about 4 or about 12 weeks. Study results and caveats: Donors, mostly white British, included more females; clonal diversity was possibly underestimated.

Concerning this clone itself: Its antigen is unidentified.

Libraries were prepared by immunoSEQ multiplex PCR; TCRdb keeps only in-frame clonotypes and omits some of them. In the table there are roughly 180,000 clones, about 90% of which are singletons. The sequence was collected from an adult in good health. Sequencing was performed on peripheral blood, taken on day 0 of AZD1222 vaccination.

As DNA, the CDR3 is TGTGCCAGCAGCGCCCCGTGGGACCCTAACCAGGGTAATTCACCCCTCCACTTT. This codes for CASSAPWDPNQGNSPLHF. The chain links TRBV21-1 to TRBJ1-6. TRBV21-1 constitutes a pseudogene. The CDR3 is made up of 18 amino acids.